This TCR beta chain was sequenced during a study of neoadjuvant anti-PD-1 for oral cavity cancer. Whole-study context: Nivolumab at 3 mg/kg was mostly given biweekly, three to four doses, pre-surgery. Patients without progression got a fourth dose around day 43.

Stated time point: after neoadjuvant nivolumab, at surgical resection. Analysis of PBMCs was direct, with no culture step. This CDR3 comprises 16 residues. Germline CDR1 is SGHRS and CDR2 is YFSETQ. The junction had 9 bases not matched to a gene; V was cut back by 1 base and J by 8 bases. Profiled with immunoSEQ multiplex PCR; TCRdb holds only in-frame clones, not every one. Here the sample spans about 14,000 clones, less than 80% being singletons. This clone was observed a few times. The antigen remains unidentified. Study findings and constraints: With a few patients per group, TCR findings need larger cohorts.

The material was PBMCs, obtained after nivolumab (anti-PD-1) treatment. The clonotype comes from a person aged 40-85 years with oral cavity squamous cell carcinoma. The rearrangement joins TRBV5-1 to TRBJ2-1, with 10 bases identical to TRBD2. The chain's CDR3 is CASSLSLAGEVDEQFF. The CDR3 DNA sequence: TGCGCCAGCAGCTTGAGCCTAGCGGGGGAAGTGGATGAGCAGTTCTTC. The variable domain in full, completed from reference TRBV5-1 and TRBJ2-1, reads KAGVTQTPRYLIKTRGQQVTLSCSPISGHRSVSWYQQTPGQGLQFLFEYFSETQRNKGNFPGRFSGRQFSNSRSEMNVSTLELGDSALYLCASSLSLAGEVDEQFFGPGTRLTVL.